The rows below give T cell receptor beta chains drawn from one sample of a study of cytomegalovirus exposure and HLA in healthy donors. Assay used: immunoSEQ multiplex PCR; TCRdb lists only in-frame clones, some missing. The table has about 160,000 clones, roughly nine tenths seen once; the top ten hold 10% to 13%. Specimen: PBMCs. The receptors shown here come from a woman between 18 and 30 years old in good health and CMV-seropositive. The CDR3 runs from the conserved cysteine through the conserved F or W. The D gene is left open where the match is weak. Clone size is stated in some rows and not others, as once, few, many or a class when expanded.

size,J,V,D,DNA,CDR3
NA,TRBJ1-4,TRBV28,TRBD1,TGTGCCAGCAGGACCCTGGACAGGGAGACAGAAAAACTGTTTTTT,CASRTLDRETEKLFF
NA,TRBJ2-7,TRBV11-2,TRBD1,TGTGCCAGCAGCCGGGACAGGAGCTCCTACGAGCAGTACTTC,CASSRDRSSYEQYF
NA,TRBJ1-1,TRBV5-1,NA,TGCGCCAGCAGGGAACCTTCGGGGACTGAAGCTTTCTTT,CASREPSGTEAFF
NA,TRBJ2-7,TRBV18,NA,TGTGCCAGCTCAAGCTCAGCGCTATCCTACGAGCAGTACTTC,CASSSSALSYEQYF
NA,TRBJ1-5,TRBV6-5,NA,TGTGCCAGCAGTTACTCGAATCTGGAGGGTGAGCCCCAGCATTTT,CASSYSNLEGEPQHF
NA,TRBJ1-3,TRBV10-3,NA,TGTGCCATCATGCAAACGAGCTCTGGAAACACCATATATTTT,CAIMQTSSGNTIYF
NA,TRBJ2-1,TRBV7-2,NA,TGTGCCAGCAGCTCCTTTTACAATGAGCAGTTCTTC,CASSSFYNEQFF
NA,TRBJ1-2,TRBV19,TRBD1,TGTGCCAGTAGTAGTCCAGGGGGCGCGTATGGCTACACCTTC,CASSSPGGAYGYTF
NA,TRBJ1-3,TRBV5-8,NA,TGTGCCAGCAGCTTGGTAGGGGGTATCAGCTCTGGAAACACCATATATTTT,CASSLVGGISSGNTIYF
NA,TRBJ2-2,TRBV5-1,NA,TGCGCCAGCAGCTTATTCCAGGGGCCTGACACCGGGGAGCTGTTTTTT,CASSLFQGPDTGELFF
NA,TRBJ2-1,TRBV28,TRBD2,TGTGCCAGCAGTACTAGCGGTCTTTCCGGGGAGTTCTTC,CASSTSGLSGEFF
NA,TRBJ2-3,TRBV6-1,TRBD2,TGTGCCAGCAGTCCGGGACTAGGCACAGATACGCAGTATTTT,CASSPGLGTDTQYF
NA,TRBJ2-1,TRBV6-6,TRBD2,TGTGCCAGCAGGCCGGGACTAGCGGGATTCAATGAGCAGTTCTTC,CASRPGLAGFNEQFF
NA,TRBJ1-1,TRBV6-1,NA,TGTGCCAGCGGATCAATGGGGGCCCTGAACACTGAAGCTTTCTTT,CASGSMGALNTEAFF
NA,TRBJ2-7,TRBV6-5,TRBD2,TGTGCCAGCAGTTACCATTTCGGGACTAGCAGCTACGAGCAGTACTTC,CASSYHFGTSSYEQYF
NA,TRBJ1-5,TRBV6-5,NA,TGTGCCAGCAGTTACTCGAGAGGGCAGCCCCAGCATTTT,CASSYSRGQPQHF
NA,TRBJ1-1,TRBV7-8,NA,TGTGCCAGCAGCCGACTCCAGGGGGAAGCTTTCTTT,CASSRLQGEAFF
NA,TRBJ2-7,TRBV6-9,NA,TGTGCCAGCAGCCTACAGGGCCCTTACAACGAGCAGTACTTC,CASSLQGPYNEQYF
NA,TRBJ2-4,TRBV19,NA,TGTGCCAGTAGTATGCCTTCTGAGGCTCTCGACATTCAGTACTTC,CASSMPSEALDIQYF
NA,TRBJ1-2,TRBV2,TRBD1,TGTGCCACCCAAACAAGCCAGGGGGGCGCCTATGGCTACACCTTC,CATQTSQGGAYGYTF
NA,TRBJ2-3,TRBV9,TRBD2,TGTGCCAGCAGCGTAGTGGCGGGAGGCCCGATTTACACAGATACGCAGTATTTT,CASSVVAGGPIYTDTQYF
NA,TRBJ1-2,TRBV6-5,TRBD1,TGTGCCAGCAGTCAGGGGGCAAGGGAGGATGGCTACACCTTC,CASSQGAREDGYTF
NA,TRBJ2-7,TRBV28,TRBD1,TGTGCCAGCAGCTCGCCAAGACAGGGGACCTACGAGCAGTACTTC,CASSSPRQGTYEQYF
once,TRBJ1-4,TRBV4-3,TRBD1,TGCGCCAGCAGCCAGACAGGGGGCTGGGAAAAACTGTTTTTT,CASSQTGGWEKLFF
few,TRBJ2-7,TRBV4-1,TRBD1,TGCGCCAGCAGCCCCGGGACAGGGTCCTACGAGCAGTACTTC,CASSPGTGSYEQYF
NA,TRBJ1-4,TRBV4-2,NA,TGTGCCAGCAGCCAAGGCCGGTCCGAGCATGAAAAACTGTTTTTT,CASSQGRSEHEKLFF
NA,TRBJ2-7,TRBV7-9,NA,TGTGCCAGCAGCTCCGACTGGGAGCAGTACTTC,CASSSDWEQYF
once,TRBJ1-4,TRBV19,TRBD1,TGTGCCAGTAGTATAGATTCCCCGGACAGGGGGTCTGAAAAACTGTTTTTT,CASSIDSPDRGSEKLFF
once,TRBJ2-7,TRBV6-5,NA,TGTGCCAGCAGCCGCGGTAGGGGATTCTCCTACGAGCAGTACTTC,CASSRGRGFSYEQYF
NA,TRBJ2-5,TRBV6-5,TRBD2,TGTGCCAGCAGTTACCGGCGACTAGCGGGATTGGAGACCCAGTACTTC,CASSYRRLAGLETQYF
NA,TRBJ2-7,TRBV27,NA,TGTGCCAGCAGTTTATCAGGGGCGACGTGGGAGCAGTACTTC,CASSLSGATWEQYF
few,TRBJ1-3,TRBV19,NA,TGTGCCAGTAGTATAGGGGCAGGAGGAAACACCATATATTTT,CASSIGAGGNTIYF
NA,TRBJ2-7,TRBV28,TRBD1,TGTGCCAGCCGCTATCCGGGACAGTCCTACGAGCAGTACTTC,CASRYPGQSYEQYF
NA,TRBJ2-7,TRBV27,TRBD1,TGTGCCAGCAGTCATAGGGAACAGGGGCCCCCCTACGAGCAGTACTTC,CASSHREQGPPYEQYF
NA,TRBJ2-7,TRBV6-6,NA,TGTGCCAGCACCCAGACTAGTTATGAATACGAGCAGTACTTC,CASTQTSYEYEQYF
NA,TRBJ2-7,TRBV30,NA,TGTGCCTGGAGCCTTCACGGTGCCCAAGAGCAGTACTTC,CAWSLHGAQEQYF
NA,TRBJ1-3,TRBV29-1,NA,TGCAGCGCGGGGGACGTAGACTCTGGAAACACCATATATTTT,CSAGDVDSGNTIYF
NA,TRBJ1-2,TRBV11-3,NA,TGTGCCAGCAGCTCCCCTAGGGGCGGCTACACCTTC,CASSSPRGGYTF
NA,TRBJ1-2,TRBV4-1,NA,TGCGCCAGCAGCCAAGTAGCGACTAGGCGGGGGGCTTTTTACGGCTACACCTTC,CASSQVATRRGAFYGYTF
NA,TRBJ1-1,TRBV5-1,TRBD1,TGCGCCAGCAGCTTGACAGGGGGCGCCACGAACACTGAAGCTTTCTTT,CASSLTGGATNTEAFF
NA,TRBJ2-1,TRBV6-5,NA,TGTGCCAGCAGCGTAAACCGGGGATACAATGAGCAGTTCTTC,CASSVNRGYNEQFF
NA,TRBJ2-7,TRBV11-2,NA,TGTGCCAGCAGCCCCCCTTTGGGCACACCGGCCCACGAGCAGTACTTC,CASSPPLGTPAHEQYF
NA,TRBJ1-2,TRBV18,NA,TGTGCCAGCTCACCGGGACTCGGAAACTATGGCTACACCTTC,CASSPGLGNYGYTF
few,TRBJ1-1,TRBV30,TRBD1,TGTGCCTGGAGTGTACCAGGGGGCCTTGAAGCTTTCTTT,CAWSVPGGLEAFF
NA,TRBJ1-2,TRBV7-9,NA,TGTGCCAGCAGCTTTGAGGTCTATGGCTACACCTTC,CASSFEVYGYTF
NA,TRBJ2-6,TRBV7-8,NA,TGTGCCAGCAGCCCGGCGGCGGCTGGGGCCAACGTCCTGACTTTC,CASSPAAAGANVLTF
NA,TRBJ2-6,TRBV5-4,TRBD1,TGTGCCAGCAGCCCAGGCCCGAGACAGGGTTTCACTGGGGCCAACGTCCTGACTTTC,CASSPGPRQGFTGANVLTF
NA,TRBJ2-1,TRBV28,NA,TGTGCCAGCAGTACTAGGGATGGGGAAACCTACAATGAGCAGTTCTTC,CASSTRDGETYNEQFF
NA,TRBJ2-5,TRBV9,TRBD2,TGTGCCAGCAGCCCAGGGACTAGCCGAGAGACCCAGTACTTC,CASSPGTSRETQYF
NA,TRBJ2-7,TRBV19,NA,TGTGCCAGTAGTTCTACGACAGGCCCGGTTGTACAGTACTTC,CASSSTTGPVVQYF
NA,TRBJ1-2,TRBV20-1,TRBD1,TGCAGTGCTAGAGAAGGGGGCTACTACACCTTC,CSAREGGYYTF